Shown below are 9 T cell receptor beta chains from a single sample sequenced in a study of OX40 agonist ivuxolimab in advanced cancers. Assay: immunoSEQ multiplex PCR; the TCRdb copy retains only in-frame clones and omits some. The data contain roughly 59,000 clones, about 81% of them singletons. Sequences were derived from CD4+ or CD8+ T cells sorted from blood, sampled in a trial of the OX40 agonist ivuxolimab. The receptors here all came from an adult with an advanced solid tumor such as melanoma, head and neck, liver or kidney cancer.

V and J are TRBV5-6 and TRBJ2-2, with a weak D call TRBD1 (6 bases). Looked up from germline, CDR1 is SGHDT and CDR2 is YYEEEE. The CDR3 extends over 15 amino acids. Trimming removed 4 bases from V and 8 bases from J, with 18 bases in between. The CDR3 protein is CASSPRGHYPGELFF. The CDR3 DNA follows: TGTGCCAGCAGCCCGAGGGGACACTACCCAGGGGAGCTGTTTTTT.

The chain joins TRBV2 to TRBJ2-3; 7 bases line up with TRBD2. From germline, CDR1 is SNHLY and CDR2 FYNNEI. J was trimmed by 2 bases and V by 5 bases; bases with no gene match: 4. The CDR3 loop spans 14 amino acids. The CDR3 here is CASSPWDYTDTQYF. The CDR3 bases are TGTGCCAGCAGTCCCTGGGACTACACAGATACGCAGTATTTT. The full variable domain, completed using reference TRBV2 and TRBJ2-3, is EPEVTQTPSHQVTQMGQEVILRCVPISNHLYFYWYRQILGQKVEFLVSFYNNEISEKSEIFDDQFSVERPDGSNFTLKIRSTKLEDSAMYFCASSPWDYTDTQYFGPGTRLTVL.

The rearrangement uses TRBV14 and TRBJ2-3, with TRBD2 matching over 11 bases. The germline gives CDR1 SGHDN, CDR2 FVKESK. The CDR3 is 15 amino acids. V was pared by 4 bases and J by 5 bases, with 5 bases of the junction left unmatched. In DNA, the CDR3 is TGTGCCAGCAGCCCGACTAGCGGGGTACGAGATACGCAGTATTTT. This sequence encodes CASSPTSGVRDTQYF.

Regarding this clone: The CDR3 ends on some other residue instead of the conserved phenylalanine or tryptophan, so this is likely a read error. The V call is TRBV7-9, the J call TRBJ1-1, with 8 positions matching TRBD1. After removal of 0 bases from V and 5 bases from J, the junction contained 2 bases not matched to a gene. This CDR3 has 14 residues. Germline lookup yields CDR1 SEHNR and CDR2 FQNEAQ (reference sequence). The CDR3 DNA is TGTGCCAGCAGCTTAGCGACAGGGGAGACTGAAGCTTTCCTT. Protein product: CASSLATGETEAFL.

V gene TRBV29-1 combines with J gene TRBJ2-7; no clear D gene. CDR3 length equals 13 residues. Per the germline V gene, CDR1 is SQVTM and CDR2 is ANQGSEA. V dropped 4 bases and J dropped 4 bases, with 14 bases sitting between them. The CDR3 DNA sequence: TGCAGCGTTGGGTATCTAGAAGGGTACGAGCAGTACTTC. It specifies CSVGYLEGYEQYF.

The chain couples TRBV18 to TRBJ1-4; D is unclear. This CDR3 comprises 17 residues. V lost 5 bases and J lost 0, with 16 bases in between. CDR1 is KGHSH and CDR2 is LQKENI in the germline V gene. The DNA of the CDR3 is TGTGCCAGCTCAGACTTCGGACGATTCGCAACTAATGAAAAACTGTTTTTT. Its translation is CASSDFGRFATNEKLFF. The full variable domain, its missing parts supplied by reference TRBV18 and TRBJ1-4, is NAGVMQNPRHLVRRRGQEARLRCSPMKGHSHVYWYRQLPEEGLKFMVYLQKENIIDESGMPKERFSAEFPKEGPSILRIQQVVRGDSAAYFCASSDFGRFATNEKLFFGSGTQLSVL.

In this sample, this clone turned up a few times. V is TRBV5-6 and J is TRBJ2-3; 7 nucleotides align to TRBD1. The CDR3 covers 17 residues. Trimming at V came to 3 bases and at J to 6 bases, leaving 16 bases not matched to a gene. The V gene's germline CDR1 is SGHDT and CDR2 YYEEEE. CDR3 DNA: TGTGCCAGCAGCTCCCTGGGAGTAGGGACAGATGGGGATACGCAGTATTTT. Translated: CASSSLGVGTDGDTQYF.

The rearrangement uses TRBV19 and TRBJ2-1; a weak D match, TRBD2 (6 bases). V was pared by 7 bases and J by 3 bases, with 13 bases between. CDR3 length: 14 amino acids. Germline assignment: CDR1 LNHDA and CDR2 SQIVND (reference sequence). The CDR3: CASTPGDRYNEQFF. Written as DNA, the CDR3 is TGTGCCAGTACCCCGGGGGATCGCTACAATGAGCAGTTCTTC.

This clone was observed once. CDR3 in amino acids: CASSVDSVNYGYTF. CDR3 sequence (DNA): TGTGCCAGCAGCGTAGACTCAGTTAACTATGGCTACACCTTC. The genes are TRBV9 and TRBJ1-2, with D unclear. This CDR3 contains 14 residues. V lost 0 bases and J lost 1, with 7 bases in between. Germline V gene sequence: CDR1 SGDLS, CDR2 YYNGEE.